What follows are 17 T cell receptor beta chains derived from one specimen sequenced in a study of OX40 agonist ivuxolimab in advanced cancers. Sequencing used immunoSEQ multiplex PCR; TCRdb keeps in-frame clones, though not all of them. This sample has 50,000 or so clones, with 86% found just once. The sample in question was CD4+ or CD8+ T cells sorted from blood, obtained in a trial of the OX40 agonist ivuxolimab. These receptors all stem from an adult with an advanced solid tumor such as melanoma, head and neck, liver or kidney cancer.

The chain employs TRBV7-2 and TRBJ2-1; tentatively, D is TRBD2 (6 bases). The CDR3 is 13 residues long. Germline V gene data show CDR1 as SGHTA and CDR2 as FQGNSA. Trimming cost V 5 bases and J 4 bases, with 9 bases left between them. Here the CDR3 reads CASSGGLYNEQFF. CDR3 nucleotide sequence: TGTGCCAGCAGCGGGGGACTTTACAATGAGCAGTTCTTC.

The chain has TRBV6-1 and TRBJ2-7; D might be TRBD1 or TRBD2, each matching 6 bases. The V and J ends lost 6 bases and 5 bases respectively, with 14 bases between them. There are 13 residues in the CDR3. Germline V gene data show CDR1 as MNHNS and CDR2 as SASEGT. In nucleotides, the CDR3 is TGTGCCAGCAGGTTACAGGGACTCCACGAGCAGTACTTC. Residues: CASRLQGLHEQYF.

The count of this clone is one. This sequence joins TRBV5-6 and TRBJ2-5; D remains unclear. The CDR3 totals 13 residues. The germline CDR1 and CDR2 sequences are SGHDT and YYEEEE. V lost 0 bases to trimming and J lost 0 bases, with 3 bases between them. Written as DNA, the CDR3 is TGTGCCAGCAGCTTGGGGTACCAAGAGACCCAGTACTTC. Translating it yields CASSLGYQETQYF. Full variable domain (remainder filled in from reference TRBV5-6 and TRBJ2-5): DAGVTQSPTHLIKTRGQQVTLRCSPKSGHDTVSWYQQALGQGPQFIFQYYEEEERQRGNFPDRFSGHQFPNYSSELNVNALLLGDSALYLCASSLGYQETQYFGPGTRLLVL.

Written as DNA, the CDR3 is TGTGCCAGCAGCCCACGGGGGCAACAGGGTGCGGAAGCTTTCTTT. It translates to CASSPRGQQGAEAFF. The chain has TRBV11-3 and TRBJ1-1; perhaps TRBD1 as D (6 bases). Germline V lookup: CDR1 SGHNT, CDR2 YENEEA. There are 15 residues in the CDR3. The V end was cut by 5 bases, the J end by 8 bases, with 21 bases between.

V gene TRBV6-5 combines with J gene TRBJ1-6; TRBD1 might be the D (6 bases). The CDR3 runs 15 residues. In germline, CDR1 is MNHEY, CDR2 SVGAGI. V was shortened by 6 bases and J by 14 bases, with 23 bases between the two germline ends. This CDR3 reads CASRLSTGVEFTLHF. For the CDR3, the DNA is TGTGCCAGCAGGCTTTCGACAGGTGTTGAATTCACCCTCCACTTT.

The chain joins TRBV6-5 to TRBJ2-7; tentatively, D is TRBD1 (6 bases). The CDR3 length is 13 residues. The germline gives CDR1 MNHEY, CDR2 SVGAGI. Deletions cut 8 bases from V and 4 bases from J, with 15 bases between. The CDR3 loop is CASWEGGKYEQYF. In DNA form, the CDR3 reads TGTGCCAGCTGGGAAGGGGGTAAGTACGAGCAGTACTTC.

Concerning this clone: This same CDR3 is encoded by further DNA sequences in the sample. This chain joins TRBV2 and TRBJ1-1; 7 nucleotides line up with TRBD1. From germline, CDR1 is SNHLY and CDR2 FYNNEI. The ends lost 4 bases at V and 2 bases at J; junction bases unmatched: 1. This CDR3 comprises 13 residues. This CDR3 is CASSGQGNTEAFF. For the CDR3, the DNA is TGTGCCAGCAGTGGACAGGGAAACACTGAAGCTTTCTTT.

This chain's CDR3 is CASSLLTGYEGYTF. CDR3 nucleotides: TGTGCCAGCAGCTTACTTACAGGGTATGAGGGCTACACCTTC. V is TRBV7-2 and J is TRBJ1-2; TRBD1 might be the D (6 bases). The CDR3 runs 14 residues. V dropped 2 bases and J dropped 8 bases, with 15 bases sitting between them. Germline CDR1 and CDR2: SGHTA and FQGNSA.

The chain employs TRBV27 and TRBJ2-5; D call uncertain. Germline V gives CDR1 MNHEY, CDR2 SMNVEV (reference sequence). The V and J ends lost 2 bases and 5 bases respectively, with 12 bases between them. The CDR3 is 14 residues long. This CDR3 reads CASSLLASVETQYF. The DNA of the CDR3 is TGTGCCAGCAGTTTACTCGCCAGTGTGGAGACCCAGTACTTC.

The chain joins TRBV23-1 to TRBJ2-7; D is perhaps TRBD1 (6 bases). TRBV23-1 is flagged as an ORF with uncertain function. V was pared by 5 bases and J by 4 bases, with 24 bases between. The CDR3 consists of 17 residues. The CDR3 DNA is TGCGCCAGCAGTAACCTAAGCCACAGGGATCCTTTTTACGAGCAGTACTTC. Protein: CASSNLSHRDPFYEQYF.

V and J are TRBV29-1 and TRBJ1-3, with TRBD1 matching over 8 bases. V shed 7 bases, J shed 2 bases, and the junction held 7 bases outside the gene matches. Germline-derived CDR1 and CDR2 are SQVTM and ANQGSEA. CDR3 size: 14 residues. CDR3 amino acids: CSAEEQGAGNTIYF. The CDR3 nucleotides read TGCAGCGCAGAAGAACAGGGGGCTGGAAACACCATATATTTT.

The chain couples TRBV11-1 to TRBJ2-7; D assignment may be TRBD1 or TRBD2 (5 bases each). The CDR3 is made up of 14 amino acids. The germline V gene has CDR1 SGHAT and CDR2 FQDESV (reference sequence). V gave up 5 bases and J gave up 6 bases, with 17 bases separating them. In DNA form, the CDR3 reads TGTGCCAGCAGCAGAAACCAGGGTGGAGGCGAGCAGTACTTC. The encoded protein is CASSRNQGGGEQYF.

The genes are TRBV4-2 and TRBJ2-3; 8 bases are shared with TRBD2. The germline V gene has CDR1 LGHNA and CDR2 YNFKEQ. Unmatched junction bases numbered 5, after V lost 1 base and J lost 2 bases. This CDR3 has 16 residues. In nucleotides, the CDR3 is TGTGCCAGCAGCCAAGCGGGGGGGGGCCACACAGATACGCAGTATTTT. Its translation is CASSQAGGGHTDTQYF.

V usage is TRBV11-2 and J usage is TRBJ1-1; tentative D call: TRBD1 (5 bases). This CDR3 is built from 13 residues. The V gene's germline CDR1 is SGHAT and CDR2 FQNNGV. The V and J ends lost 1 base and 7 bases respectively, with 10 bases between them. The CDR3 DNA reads TGTGCCAGCAGCTTAGTACGGGGCGTTGAAGCTTTCTTT. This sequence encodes CASSLVRGVEAFF.

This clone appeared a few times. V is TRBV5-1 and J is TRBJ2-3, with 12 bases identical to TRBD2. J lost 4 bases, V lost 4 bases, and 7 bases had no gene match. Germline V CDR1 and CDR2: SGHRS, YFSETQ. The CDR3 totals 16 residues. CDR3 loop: CASSPALAGGPDTQYF. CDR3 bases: TGCGCCAGCAGCCCAGCTCTAGCGGGGGGGCCAGATACGCAGTATTTT.

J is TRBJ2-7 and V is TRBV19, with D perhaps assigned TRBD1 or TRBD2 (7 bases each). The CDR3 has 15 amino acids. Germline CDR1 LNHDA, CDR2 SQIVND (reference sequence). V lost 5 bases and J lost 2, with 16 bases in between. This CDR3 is CASSPQGGIPYEQYF. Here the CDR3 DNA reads TGTGCCAGTAGTCCTCAGGGGGGGATTCCCTACGAGCAGTACTTC.

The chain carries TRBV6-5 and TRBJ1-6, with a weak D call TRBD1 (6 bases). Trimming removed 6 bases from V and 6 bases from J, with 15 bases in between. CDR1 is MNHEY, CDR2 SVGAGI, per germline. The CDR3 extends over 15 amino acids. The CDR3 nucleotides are TGTGCCAGCAGCAGGACAGTTAACAGTAATTCACCCCTCCACTTT. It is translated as CASSRTVNSNSPLHF.